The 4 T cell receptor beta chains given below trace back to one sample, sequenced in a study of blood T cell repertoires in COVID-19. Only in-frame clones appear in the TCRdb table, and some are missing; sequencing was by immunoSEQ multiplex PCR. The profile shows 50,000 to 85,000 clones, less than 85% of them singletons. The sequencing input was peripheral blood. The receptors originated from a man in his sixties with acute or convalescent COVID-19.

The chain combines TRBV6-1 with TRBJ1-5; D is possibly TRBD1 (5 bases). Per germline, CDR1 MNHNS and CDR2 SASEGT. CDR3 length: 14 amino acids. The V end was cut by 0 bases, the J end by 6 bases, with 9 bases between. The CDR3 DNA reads TGTGCCAGCAGTGAAGCTGGGGGAGGTCAGCCCCAGCATTTT. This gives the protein CASSEAGGGQPQHF.

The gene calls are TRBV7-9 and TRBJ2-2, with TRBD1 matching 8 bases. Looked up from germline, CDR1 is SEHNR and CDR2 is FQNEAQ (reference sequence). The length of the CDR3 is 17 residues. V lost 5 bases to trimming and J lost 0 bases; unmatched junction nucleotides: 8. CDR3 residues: CASSTGQGTSNTGELFF. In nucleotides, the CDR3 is TGTGCCAGCAGCACCGGACAGGGAACCTCGAACACCGGGGAGCTGTTTTTT.

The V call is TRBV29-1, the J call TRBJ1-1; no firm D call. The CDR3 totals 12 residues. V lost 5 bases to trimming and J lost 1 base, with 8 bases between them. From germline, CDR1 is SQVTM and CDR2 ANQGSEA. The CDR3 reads CSVTRANTEAFF. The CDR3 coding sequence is TGCAGCGTTACGAGGGCGAACACTGAAGCTTTCTTT.

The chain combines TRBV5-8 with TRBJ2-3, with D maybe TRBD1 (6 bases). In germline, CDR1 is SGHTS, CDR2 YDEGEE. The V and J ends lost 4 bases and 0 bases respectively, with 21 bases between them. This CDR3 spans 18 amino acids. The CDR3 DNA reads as TGTGCCAGCAGCCAGCTCCCCGACAGGACCACTAGCACAGATACGCAGTATTTT. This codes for CASSQLPDRTTSTDTQYF.